This TCR beta chain is from a study of shared clonotypes between healthy human individuals. Execution of the assay was at deep level. Sequenced by immunoSEQ multiplex PCR; TCRdb stores in-frame clones only, minus some. In the table there are millions of clones, approximately 94% of which are singletons. CD45RO-negative, CCR7-positively selected cells formed the naive CD8 fraction, excluding terminally differentiated effector memory CD45RA+ cells. Germline assignment: CDR1 MNHNS and CDR2 SASEGT. Deletions cut 4 bases from V and 13 bases from J, with 19 bases between. The CDR3 covers 14 residues. The sample taken for sequencing was naive CD8+ T cells from PBMCs. The source of this sequence is a man in his late teens or twenties in good health. Some clones in this sample may be carry-over from other donors' samples. The V gene is TRBV6-1, the J gene TRBJ1-4; tentatively, D is TRBD1 (5 bases). The CDR3 protein is CASSGRDARVLLFF. CDR3 DNA: TGTGCCAGCAGTGGACGGGACGCCCGAGTCTTACTGTTTTTT.